This T cell receptor (beta chain) was found in a study of blood T cell repertoires in COVID-19. Across the whole study: COVID-19 samples from acute and convalescent phases originated in the United States, Italy and Spain. PBMCs, B-cell-depleted T cells, or T cells provided the cDNA or gDNA that made up the material.

J gave up 6 bases and V 4 bases, and 17 bases lay outside the gene matches. Germline CDR1 is MNHEY and CDR2 is SMNVEV (reference sequence). The CDR3 consists of 17 residues. How the authors handled the data: Reference gene primer amplification in the assay estimated nucleated cell counts. The data were produced by immunoSEQ multiplex PCR, yet TCRdb's version contains in-frame clones alone and is incomplete. The D gene and trimming were derived from the DNA, and the V and J assignments and clone size from that table. Of 390,000 or so clones in the sample, 86% were seen once. The sample comprised peripheral blood. The receptor was derived from a woman in her 30s with active or convalescent COVID-19. The chain uses TRBV27 and TRBJ1-2; 7 bases map to TRBD1. CDR3 in amino acids: CASSSTGANERGDGYTF. The CDR3 DNA sequence: TGTGCCAGCAGTTCCACAGGGGCGAATGAACGTGGTGATGGCTACACCTTC.